These 15 T cell receptor beta chains came from one sample sequenced in a study of OX40 agonist ivuxolimab in advanced cancers. TCRdb's copy holds only in-frame clones and misses some; the assay was immunoSEQ multiplex PCR. The table lists tens of thousands of clones, about 86% of them singletons. The sample in question was CD4+ or CD8+ T cells sorted from blood, obtained in a trial of the OX40 agonist ivuxolimab. The receptors were gathered from an adult with an advanced solid tumor such as melanoma, head and neck, liver or kidney cancer.

V gene TRBV4-2 combines with J gene TRBJ1-4; D uncertain. The V end was cut by 0 bases, the J end by 6 bases, with 11 bases between. From germline, CDR1 is LGHNA and CDR2 YNFKEQ. CDR3 length: 15 residues. The CDR3 spells CASSQDPGVDEKLFF. In DNA, the CDR3 is TGTGCCAGCAGCCAAGACCCCGGGGTTGATGAAAAACTGTTTTTT.

The V and J genes are TRBV5-1 and TRBJ2-3; either TRBD1 or TRBD2 may supply D (5 bases each). The CDR3 contains 13 residues. V gave up 0 bases and J gave up 4 bases, with 6 bases separating them. Looked up from germline, CDR1 is SGHRS and CDR2 is YFSETQ. The DNA of the CDR3 is TGCGCCAGCAGCTTGGGAGGGGCAGATACGCAGTATTTT. It codes for CASSLGGADTQYF.

The sample holds a few counts of this clone. The chain links TRBV5-1 to TRBJ2-5; 8 nucleotides match TRBD2. In germline, CDR1 is SGHRS, CDR2 YFSETQ. The CDR3 is 16 residues long. The V gene end was trimmed by 0 bases and the J gene end by 1 base; junction bases not matched to a gene: 5. In DNA form, the CDR3 reads TGCGCCAGCAGCTTGGCCCCGGGGGGGGGCCAAGAGACCCAGTACTTC. Translated: CASSLAPGGGQETQYF.

The chain carries TRBV11-3 and TRBJ2-1, with TRBD2 matching over 7 bases. Trimming at V came to 5 bases and at J to 0 bases, leaving 4 bases not matched to a gene. The V gene's germline CDR1 is SGHNT and CDR2 YENEEA. There are 15 residues in the CDR3. The CDR3 bases are TGTGCCAGCAGCAGCGGGGCGAGCTCCTACAATGAGCAGTTCTTC. Its protein product is CASSSGASSYNEQFF.

This chain links TRBV7-9 with TRBJ2-1; weak D call: TRBD2 (6 bases). There are 15 residues in the CDR3. CDR1 and CDR2 from the germline V gene are SEHNR and FQNEAQ (reference sequence). Trimming removed 4 bases at V and 0 bases at J, with 10 bases between. The CDR3 reads CASSYWGVSYNEQFF. DNA of the CDR3: TGTGCCAGCAGCTACTGGGGGGTCTCCTACAATGAGCAGTTCTTC.

The rearrangement uses TRBV6-5 and TRBJ1-2; TRBD1 might be the D (6 bases). V lost 7 bases to trimming and J lost 3 bases, with 15 bases between them. CDR1 is MNHEY, CDR2 SVGAGI, per germline. The CDR3 sequence is 14 residues long. The CDR3: CASTRAGADYGYTF. DNA for the CDR3: TGTGCCAGCACACGTGCGGGGGCCGACTATGGCTACACCTTC.

This chain links TRBV11-3 with TRBJ2-5; maybe TRBD2 (6 bases). The CDR3 has 16 residues. The V end lost 1 base, the J end lost 1 base, and 13 bases lay between the germline ends. The germline CDR1 and CDR2 sequences are SGHNT and YENEEA. CDR3 sequence reads: CASSLVVAGLQETQYF. For the CDR3, the DNA is TGTGCCAGCAGCTTAGTAGTGGCGGGACTCCAAGAGACCCAGTACTTC.

The V call is TRBV10-2, the J call TRBJ1-1; the D is unclear. CDR1 is WSHSY, CDR2 SAAADI, per germline. This CDR3 spans 13 amino acids. The V end was cut by 7 bases, the J end by 0 bases, with 9 bases between. The CDR3 protein is CASKGGMNTEAFF. CDR3 coding DNA: TGCGCCAGCAAGGGTGGGATGAACACTGAAGCTTTCTTT.

V usage is TRBV2 and J usage is TRBJ1-4, with no clear D. Trimming cost V 3 bases and J 7 bases, with 6 bases left between them. The CDR3 covers 12 residues. Germline V gene data show CDR1 as SNHLY and CDR2 as FYNNEI. The chain's CDR3 is CASSDLFEKLFF. The CDR3 DNA is TGTGCCAGCAGTGATCTGTTTGAAAAACTGTTTTTT.

The chain links TRBV7-9 to TRBJ2-7, with 7 positions matching TRBD1. This CDR3 comprises 15 residues. V trimming: 0 bases; J trimming: 5 bases; junction bases outside the gene matches: 7. CDR1 SEHNR and CDR2 FQNEAQ come from the germline V gene (reference sequence). CDR3: CASSLAGQGDDEQYF. For the CDR3, the DNA is TGTGCCAGCAGCTTAGCGGGGCAGGGGGACGACGAGCAGTACTTC.

V gene TRBV25-1 combines with J gene TRBJ2-2; the match to TRBD1 covers 8 bases. The CDR3 extends over 13 amino acids. Germline V CDR1 and CDR2: MGHDK, SYGVNS. V dropped 11 bases and J dropped 5; count of bases not matched to a gene: 7. CDR3 nucleotide sequence: TGTGCCGCCGGACAGGGAGTAACCGGGGAGCTGTTTTTT. This sequence encodes CAAGQGVTGELFF. Complete variable domain (other parts from reference TRBV25-1 and TRBJ2-2): EADIYQTPRYLVIGTGKKITLECSQTMGHDKMYWYQQDPGMELHLIHYSYGVNSTEKGDLSSESTVSRIRTEHFPLTLESARPSHTSQYLCAAGQGVTGELFFGEGSRLTVL.

The J gene is TRBJ2-7, the V gene TRBV28; D unclear. V dropped 5 bases and J dropped 5 bases, with 19 bases sitting between them. CDR1 and CDR2 from the germline V gene are MDHEN and SYDVKM. The CDR3 has 15 amino acids. CDR3 region: CASSTRIPLSNEQYF. The CDR3 DNA reads as TGTGCCAGCAGTACCCGTATTCCGTTGAGCAACGAGCAGTACTTC.

As DNA, the CDR3 is TGTGCCAGCAGCTGGGGACAGGGGAGTAATTCACCCCTCCACTTT. It yields the protein CASSWGQGSNSPLHF. V and J are TRBV11-3 and TRBJ1-6; 10 bases are shared with TRBD1. CDR3 length equals 15 residues. V lost 4 bases to trimming and J lost 6 bases; unmatched junction nucleotides: 3. Germline V gives CDR1 SGHNT, CDR2 YENEEA.

The chain links TRBV19 to TRBJ2-5; D is possibly TRBD1 (6 bases). Germline V gene sequence: CDR1 LNHDA, CDR2 SQIVND (reference sequence). The V end lost 6 bases, the J end lost 2 bases, and 16 bases lay between the germline ends. This CDR3 has 15 amino acids. DNA for the CDR3: TGTGCCAGTAGCCACCAGGTGGGGGCTCAAGAGACCCAGTACTTC. The encoded protein is CASSHQVGAQETQYF.

The chain carries TRBV25-1 and TRBJ1-4; a possible D gene is TRBD1 (6 bases). This CDR3 contains 16 residues. The germline V and J ends were trimmed by 5 bases and 8 bases, with 21 bases remaining between them. Per germline, CDR1 MGHDK and CDR2 SYGVNS. CDR3: CASSSGNRAVGEKLFF. The CDR3 DNA reads as TGTGCCAGCAGTTCCGGAAACAGGGCCGTCGGGGAAAAACTGTTTTTT.